These T cell receptor beta chains were read from a single sample in a study of cytomegalovirus exposure and HLA in healthy donors. Some clones are missing from TCRdb's copy, which holds only in-frame ones; the method was immunoSEQ multiplex PCR. Of around 150,000 clones detected, 80% to 90% appear once; the ten largest clones hold approximately 8.5%. The specimen was PBMCs. The receptors here all came from a man aged 18 to 30 in good health and CMV-seropositive. CDR3s include the opening cysteine and the closing phenylalanine or tryptophan. D genes are given only for firm matches. Size tells how often a clone was seen (once, few, many) or the class of an expanded clone, and some rows leave it out.

clone_size	cdr3_length	v_call	j_call	d_call	cdr3_aa	cdr3_nt
NA	13	TRBV6-5	TRBJ1-2	TRBD1	CASSRQGVDGYTF	TGTGCCAGCAGTCGACAGGGTGTCGATGGCTACACCTTC
NA	14	TRBV4-1	TRBJ2-7	NA	CASRDPGNSYEQYF	TGCGCCAGCAGAGACCCAGGGAACTCCTACGAGCAGTACTTC
NA	16	TRBV5-1	TRBJ1-2	NA	CASSLISGRDNYGYTF	TGCGCCAGCAGCTTGATATCAGGGAGGGACAACTATGGCTACACCTTC
NA	16	TRBV5-1	TRBJ2-1	TRBD2	CASSPGLAGGFNEQFF	TGCGCCAGCAGCCCAGGACTAGCGGGGGGGTTTAATGAGCAGTTCTTC
NA	14	TRBV7-3	TRBJ2-2	NA	CASNPGRNTGELFF	TGTGCCAGCAACCCGGGTAGGAACACCGGGGAGCTGTTTTTT
NA	16	TRBV5-4	TRBJ2-3	TRBD2	CASSLELAGLSDTQYF	TGTGCCAGCAGCTTGGAGCTAGCGGGGCTGTCAGATACGCAGTATTTT
NA	13	TRBV11-2	TRBJ1-4	NA	CASSSTDSEKLFF	TGTGCCAGCAGCTCCACGGACAGTGAAAAACTGTTTTTT
NA	20	TRBV2	TRBJ2-5	TRBD2	CASNPKKGLAEPWWSETQYF	TGTGCCAGCAACCCGAAAAAGGGGCTAGCGGAGCCATGGTGGAGTGAGACCCAGTACTTC
NA	12	TRBV27	TRBJ1-2	NA	CASSTGQGGYTF	TGTGCCAGCAGTACAGGGCAGGGGGGCTACACCTTC
NA	12	TRBV30	TRBJ2-3	NA	CAWSTVIPTQYF	TGTGCCTGGAGTACTGTTATCCCGACGCAGTATTTT
NA	15	TRBV11-2	TRBJ2-2	NA	CASSPQPGITGELFF	TGTGCCAGCAGCCCTCAGCCGGGGATCACCGGGGAGCTGTTTTTT
once	11	TRBV20-1	TRBJ1-1	NA	CSAQGGTEAFF	TGCAGTGCCCAAGGGGGCACTGAAGCTTTCTTT
NA	15	TRBV9	TRBJ2-7	TRBD1	CASSVGRQGVYEQYF	TGTGCCAGCAGCGTAGGCCGACAGGGGGTCTACGAGCAGTACTTC
NA	13	TRBV5-1	TRBJ1-2	TRBD1	CASSLETGVGYTF	TGCGCCAGCAGCTTGGAGACAGGGGTTGGCTACACCTTC
NA	14	TRBV7-9	TRBJ1-4	NA	CASSFGGTNEKLFF	TGTGCCAGCAGCTTTGGCGGGACTAATGAAAAACTGTTTTTT
NA	14	TRBV10-3	TRBJ1-6	TRBD1	CATAGTGTSSPLHF	TGTGCCACTGCCGGGACAGGGACCAGCTCTCCCCTCCACTTT
NA	12	TRBV9	TRBJ1-6	TRBD1	CASGTGVYALHF	TGTGCTAGCGGGACAGGGGTTTATGCCCTCCACTTT
NA	16	TRBV19	TRBJ2-7	NA	CASSTQGLPLLYEQYF	TGTGCCAGTAGTACACAGGGTCTCCCCCTACTCTACGAGCAGTACTTC
NA	15	TRBV5-1	TRBJ1-2	NA	CASSLSGGRSDGYTF	TGCGCCAGCAGCTTGTCCGGGGGGCGTTCGGATGGCTACACCTTC
NA	18	TRBV30	TRBJ1-6	NA	CAWSSGKAPSSYNSPLHF	TGTGCCTGGAGCTCGGGGAAGGCGCCGAGCTCCTATAATTCACCCCTCCACTTT
NA	15	TRBV11-2	TRBJ1-1	NA	CASSLALGGNTEAFF	TGTGCCAGCAGCTTAGCCTTGGGGGGGAACACTGAAGCTTTCTTT
NA	13	TRBV7-9	TRBJ2-1	NA	CASSGAGQWEQFF	TGTGCCAGCAGCGGGGCAGGGCAGTGGGAGCAGTTCTTC
NA	15	TRBV4-3	TRBJ2-1	TRBD2	CASSQSGDSYNEQFF	TGCGCCAGCAGCCAAAGCGGGGATTCCTACAATGAGCAGTTCTTC
NA	19	TRBV2	TRBJ1-4	TRBD1	CASSPPAGQGIATNEKLFF	TGTGCCAGCAGTCCACCTGCGGGACAGGGGATTGCAACTAATGAAAAACTGTTTTTT
NA	13	TRBV7-9	TRBJ2-7	NA	CASSLTSSYEQYF	TGTGCCAGCAGCTTAACTAGCTCCTACGAGCAGTACTTC
NA	14	TRBV14	TRBJ1-2	NA	CASSPTPTLYGYTF	TGTGCCAGCAGCCCTACTCCGACACTCTATGGCTACACCTTC
NA	14	TRBV7-2	TRBJ2-1	NA	CASSPLPKRGEQFF	TGTGCCAGCAGCCCCCTGCCGAAAAGGGGTGAGCAGTTCTTC
NA	15	TRBV18	TRBJ2-7	TRBD1	CASSPFRQGAYEQYF	TGTGCCAGCTCACCATTCCGACAGGGGGCCTACGAGCAGTACTTC
NA	18	TRBV4-2	TRBJ2-7	TRBD1	CASSQDGFSGQGAYEQYF	TGTGCCAGCAGCCAAGATGGTTTTTCGGGACAGGGGGCCTACGAGCAGTACTTC
NA	13	TRBV10-1	TRBJ1-5	NA	CASSAGPNQPQHF	TGCGCCAGCAGTGCAGGGCCTAATCAGCCCCAGCATTTT
once	17	TRBV5-1	TRBJ2-7	TRBD2	CASSRGTSGDLSYEQYF	TGCGCCAGCAGCAGGGGGACTAGCGGGGATTTATCCTACGAGCAGTACTTC
few	13	TRBV6-1	TRBJ2-7	TRBD1	CASSGQGDYEQYF	TGTGCCAGCAGTGGGCAGGGGGACTACGAGCAGTACTTC
NA	14	TRBV7-2	TRBJ1-5	NA	CASSYQGIGQPQHF	TGTGCCAGCAGTTATCAGGGGATAGGTCAGCCCCAGCATTTT
NA	14	TRBV2	TRBJ2-3	TRBD1	CASRGTGGTDTQYF	TGTGCCAGCAGGGGGACAGGGGGCACAGATACGCAGTATTTT
NA	17	TRBV5-1	TRBJ2-2	TRBD1	CASSSIGQGVNTGELFF	TGCGCCAGCAGCTCGATTGGACAGGGGGTAAACACCGGGGAGCTGTTTTTT
few	13	TRBV2	TRBJ1-2	NA	CASSGDINYGYTF	TGTGCCAGCAGCGGCGACATTAACTATGGCTACACCTTC
few	16	TRBV7-9	TRBJ1-6	NA	CASSLVLDRYNSPLHF	TGTGCCAGCAGCTTGGTTCTCGACAGGTACAATTCACCCCTCCACTTT
NA	15	TRBV5-1	TRBJ1-1	NA	CASSLGTGYIGEAFF	TGCGCCAGCAGCTTGGGTACAGGGTATATTGGTGAAGCTTTCTTT
once	15	TRBV7-2	TRBJ1-2	NA	CASSWGGGGRGGYTF	TGTGCCAGCAGCTGGGGGGGTGGGGGGCGCGGGGGCTACACCTTC
NA	15	TRBV27	TRBJ1-2	TRBD1	CATSYGQGGYYGYTF	TGTGCCACTTCCTACGGACAGGGAGGGTACTATGGCTACACCTTC
NA	14	TRBV6-4	TRBJ2-3	TRBD1	CASSYGTGPDTQYF	TGTGCCAGCAGTTACGGGACAGGGCCAGATACGCAGTATTTT
NA	12	TRBV5-1	TRBJ1-2	NA	CASGDRKYGYTF	TGCGCCAGCGGCGACAGAAAGTATGGCTACACCTTC
once	12	TRBV7-8	TRBJ2-7	TRBD2	CASSSSGREQYF	TGTGCCAGCAGCTCCTCCGGGAGGGAGCAGTACTTC
NA	15	TRBV5-6	TRBJ2-7	TRBD1	CASSLGDRTSYEQYF	TGTGCCAGCAGCTTGGGGGACAGAACTTCCTACGAGCAGTACTTC
NA	14	TRBV5-1	TRBJ2-3	NA	CASSVDMATDTQYF	TGCGCCAGCAGCGTCGACATGGCCACAGATACGCAGTATTTT
NA	12	TRBV7-6	TRBJ2-3	NA	CASSLDTGTQYF	TGTGCCAGCAGCTTAGATACAGGGACGCAGTATTTT
NA	12	TRBV12-5	TRBJ1-2	NA	CASGFITYGYTF	TGTGCTAGTGGTTTCATAACATATGGCTACACCTTC
NA	16	TRBV4-1	TRBJ2-2	TRBD1	CASNPYRTGGTGELFF	TGCGCCAGCAACCCTTATAGGACAGGGGGCACCGGGGAGCTGTTTTTT
few	12	TRBV5-4	TRBJ1-1	NA	CASSLGSTEAFF	TGTGCCAGCAGCTTAGGGAGCACTGAAGCTTTCTTT
NA	17	TRBV11-2	TRBJ2-4	TRBD1	CASSHIKGGTAKNIQYF	TGTGCCAGCAGCCATATCAAAGGGGGCACTGCCAAAAACATTCAGTACTTC
NA	13	TRBV4-3	TRBJ1-4	NA	CASSDSGYEKLFF	TGCGCCAGCAGCGACAGCGGGTACGAAAAACTGTTTTTT